Sequencing of this T cell receptor (beta chain) was carried out in a study of blood T cell repertoires in COVID-19. The table lists this clone with a count of one. The CDR3 sequence is 11 residues long. The V gene's germline CDR1 is LNHDA and CDR2 SQIVND (reference sequence). V was shortened by 9 bases and J by 2 bases, with 6 bases between the two germline ends. The table came from immunoSEQ multiplex PCR; TCRdb's copy has only in-frame clones and leaves some out. The table lists about 230,000 clones, approximately 83% of them singletons, with around 25% in the top ten. The chain carries TRBV19 and TRBJ2-3; D call uncertain. The sample taken for sequencing was peripheral blood. The origin of this receptor is a man aged 40-49 years with acute or convalescent COVID-19. The CDR3 loop reads CASRNTDTQYF. CDR3 in DNA: TGTGCCAGCAGGAACACAGATACGCAGTATTTT.